A selection of T cell receptor beta chains follows, all from one sample in a study of T cells in Graves' hyperthyroidism and ophthalmopathy. TCRdb recomputed calls from the multiplex PCR reads with MiXCR, one row per CDR3 protein. The table has 750,000 to 950,000 distinct CDR3 sequences, about 38% seen once. The sequencing sample was made of blood. These receptors came from a man younger than 35 with Graves' hyperthyroidism. CDR3s include the opening cysteine and the closing phenylalanine or tryptophan.

j_gene | v_gene | CDR3aa
TRBJ1-6 | TRBV2 | CASSLWTGVSPLHF
TRBJ2-7 | TRBV7-8 | CASSLTTPREQYF
TRBJ2-5 | TRBV11-2 | CASSSLSGRAETQYF
TRBJ1-2 | TRBV5-1 | CASSLGTVDGYTF
TRBJ1-5 | TRBV10-3 | CAISEGVQGETQHF
TRBJ1-1 | TRBV9 | CASSGGIDGTEAFF
TRBJ1-2 | TRBV4-1 | CASSQVQGESGYGYTF
TRBJ2-5 | TRBV2 | CASRLAGGTGAQYF
TRBJ1-2 | TRBV10-3 | CAGWEGANYGYTF
TRBJ2-5 | TRBV7-2 | CASSLLTGQETQYF
TRBJ2-3 | TRBV15 | CATSRDVGLAGDTQYF